This entry features one T cell receptor (beta chain) sequence. Its antigen remains unidentified. This record belongs to a study of cytomegalovirus exposure and HLA in healthy donors. Study-level points and caveats: Within the data, a cluster of highly shared sequence variants was likely a sequencing artifact.

The primer mix had 60 Vbeta and 13 Jbeta primers. The data were produced by immunoSEQ multiplex PCR, yet TCRdb's version contains in-frame clones alone and is incomplete. The data contain over 200,000 clones, 70% to 85% of them singletons. The specimen sequenced was PBMCs. The receptor comes from a woman aged 40 to 50 in good health and CMV-seronegative.

Here the CDR3 reads CASSYYREADTEAFF. Here the CDR3 DNA reads TGTGCCAGCAGTTACTATAGGGAGGCGGACACTGAAGCTTTCTTT. The J gene is TRBJ1-1, the V gene TRBV6-5; no clear D. The CDR3 has 15 amino acids. Germline loops: CDR1 MNHEY, CDR2 SVGAGI. V shed 1 base and J shed 3 bases, with 12 bases lying between them.